This TCR beta chain was captured in a study of post-analysis software for immune sequencing data. The study's findings and limits: Normalized Chao1 diversity was significantly reduced in patients versus controls.

The authors incorporated unique molecular identifiers into the TCR beta cDNA libraries. T cells numbering 1 to 10 million yielded 450,000 to 500,000 cDNA molecules. MiXCR was run by TCRdb on the PCR reads, yielding one entry per CDR3 protein. This table has over 700,000 distinct CDR3 sequences, around 27% appearing once. This clonotype was counted a few times. The antigen is unknown. The TCR originated in a girl aged 5-17 years with multiple sclerosis. Sequencing was carried out using blood.

CDR3 nucleotides: TGCAGTGCTAAATGGGCCGCCCCCACAGATACGCAGTATTTT. This encodes CSAKWAAPTDTQYF. The chain joins TRBV20-1 to TRBJ2-3; unclear D gene. The CDR3 runs to 14 residues. Germline V gene lookup returns CDR1 DFQATT and CDR2 SNEGSKA (reference sequence). The V end was cut by 4 bases, the J end by 2 bases, with 13 bases between.